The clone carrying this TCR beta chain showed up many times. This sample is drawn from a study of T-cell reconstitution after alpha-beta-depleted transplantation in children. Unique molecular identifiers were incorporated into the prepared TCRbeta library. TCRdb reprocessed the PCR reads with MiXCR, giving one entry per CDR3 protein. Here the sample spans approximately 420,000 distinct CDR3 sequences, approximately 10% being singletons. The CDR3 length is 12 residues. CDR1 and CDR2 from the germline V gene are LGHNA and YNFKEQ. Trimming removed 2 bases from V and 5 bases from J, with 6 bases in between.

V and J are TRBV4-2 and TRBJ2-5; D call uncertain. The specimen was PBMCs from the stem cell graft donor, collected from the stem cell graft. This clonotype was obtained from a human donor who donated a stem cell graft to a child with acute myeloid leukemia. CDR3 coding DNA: TGTGCCAGCAGCCAAACTGGGGAGACCCAGTACTTC. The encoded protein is CASSQTGETQYF.